The sequence of this T cell receptor beta chain was determined in a study of spatial heterogeneity in lung cancer. For the study at large: The average appearance count of each unique TCR and UMI combination in raw reads was more than 9.5.

This clonotype has a count of ten or more. TCRdb used MiXCR to reprocess the 5' RACE reads, holding one entry per CDR3 protein. In the table there are 20,000 to 30,000 distinct CDR3 sequences, 4.5% to 7.5% of which are singletons. CDR1 is KGHDR, CDR2 SFDVKD, per germline. This CDR3 spans 12 amino acids. V lost 12 bases and J lost 7; bases outside the gene matches: 6. Time point indicated: blood at routine non-recurrence follow-up after resection. Whole RNA, isolated from tumor, nontumor lung or frozen PBMC, was sequenced without prior sorting. This specimen was PBMCs, taken at follow-up. The V call is TRBV24-1, the J call TRBJ2-1; 9 nucleotides agree with TRBD2. The TCR was taken from a male donor with early-stage non-small cell lung cancer. The CDR3 here is CAVSGSLNEQFF. The CDR3 nucleotides read TGTGCCGTTAGCGGGAGTTTGAATGAGCAGTTCTTC.